This T cell receptor beta chain originates from a study of T cell repertoires in cytomegalovirus infection. The overall study: TCR beta signatures that were public indicated CMV infection and matching HLA type. Study-wide findings and caveats: The ex vivo response was dominated by HLA-C-restricted CMV-specific TCR beta clonotypes.

TCRdb processed the reads anew with MiXCR; each CDR3 protein has one entry. The sample consists of under 200,000 distinct CDR3 sequences, 7.5% to 10% of them appearing once. Regarding this clonotype: What it recognizes is unknown.

The receptor was isolated from a human donor in good health (CMV status not recorded). Some clones in this sample may be carry-over from other donors' samples. Sequences were obtained from PBMCs.

This CDR3 reads CSARDRGRGRNEKLFF. Here the CDR3 DNA reads TGCAGTGCTAGAGATAGGGGCCGAGGCAGAAATGAAAAACTGTTTTTT. V is TRBV20-1 and J is TRBJ1-4; the D gene is possibly TRBD1 (5 bases). Germline values: CDR1 DFQATT, CDR2 SNEGSKA (reference sequence). The CDR3 has 16 amino acids. V was trimmed by 0 bases and J by 5 bases, leaving 16 bases between them.